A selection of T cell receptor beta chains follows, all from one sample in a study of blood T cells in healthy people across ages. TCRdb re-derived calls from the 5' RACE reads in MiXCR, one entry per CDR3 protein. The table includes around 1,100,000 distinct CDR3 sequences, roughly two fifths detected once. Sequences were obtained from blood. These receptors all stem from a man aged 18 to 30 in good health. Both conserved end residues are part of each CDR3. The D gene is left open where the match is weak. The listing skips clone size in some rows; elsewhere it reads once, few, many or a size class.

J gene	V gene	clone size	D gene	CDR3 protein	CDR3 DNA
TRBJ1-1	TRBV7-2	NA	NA	CASSSQAGRATEAFF	TGTGCCAGCAGCTCTCAAGCTGGACGGGCCACTGAAGCTTTCTTT
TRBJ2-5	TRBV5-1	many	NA	CASSTRFGERQETQYF	TGCGCCAGCAGCACCCGATTTGGGGAAAGGCAAGAGACCCAGTACTTC
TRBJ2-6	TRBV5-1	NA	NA	CASCSIGANVPTF	TGCGCCAGCTGTTCTATCGGGGCCAACGTCCCGACTTTC
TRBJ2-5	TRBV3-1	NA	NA	CASSQDLASTETQYF	TGTGCCAGCAGCCAAGATCTGGCTAGCACGGAGACCCAGTACTTC
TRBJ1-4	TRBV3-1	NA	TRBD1	CASSQAQGQRYATNEKLFF	TGTGCCAGCAGCCAAGCCCAGGGACAGCGCTATGCAACTAATGAAAAACTGTTTTTT
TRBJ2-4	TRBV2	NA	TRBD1	CASNNIGTGGKNIQYF	TGTGCCAGCAACAACATTGGGACAGGTGGAAAAAACATTCAGTACTTC
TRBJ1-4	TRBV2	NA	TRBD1	CASRRTGSPGVEKLFF	TGTGCCAGCAGGCGGACAGGTTCTCCTGGGGTGGAAAAACTGTTTTTT
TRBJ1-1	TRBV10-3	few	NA	CAISEPNGEWITEAFF	TGTGCCATCAGTGAGCCGAATGGGGAATGGATCACTGAAGCTTTCTTT
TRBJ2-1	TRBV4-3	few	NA	CASSQRKTDEQFF	TGCGCCAGCAGCCAGCGTAAGACTGATGAGCAGTTCTTC
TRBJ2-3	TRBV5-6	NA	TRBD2	CASSTGGLAETTDTQYF	TGTGCCAGCAGCACAGGAGGACTAGCGGAAACCACAGATACGCAGTATTTT
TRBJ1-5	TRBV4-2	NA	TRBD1	CASSQVTGGNQPQHF	TGTGCCAGCAGCCAAGTGACAGGGGGTAATCAGCCCCAGCATTTT
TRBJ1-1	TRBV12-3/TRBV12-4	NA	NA	CASRTPGTHASWAFF	TGTGCCAGCAGGACTCCCGGGACACACGCTTCATGGGCTTTCTTT
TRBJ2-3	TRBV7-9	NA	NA	CASSLARVGKDTQYF	TGTGCCAGCAGCTTAGCCAGGGTTGGCAAAGATACGCAGTATTTT
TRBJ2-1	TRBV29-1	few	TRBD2	CSSPLSGGLNNEQFF	TGCAGCTCCCCCTTAAGCGGGGGGTTAAACAATGAGCAGTTCTTC
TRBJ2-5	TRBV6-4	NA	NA	CASSEELASLEQYF	TGTGCCAGCAGTGAAGAGCTAGCCTCCCTTGAGCAGTACTTC
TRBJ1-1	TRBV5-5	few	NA	CASSSGGSVEAFF	TGTGCCAGCAGCTCGGGGGGCTCCGTGGAAGCTTTCTTT
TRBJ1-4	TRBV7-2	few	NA	CASSLDSGSVSEKLFF	TGTGCCAGCAGCTTAGATTCCGGGTCTGTTTCCGAAAAACTGTTTTTT
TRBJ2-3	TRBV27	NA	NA	CASISRVGDTQYF	TGTGCCAGCATCTCAAGAGTGGGAGATACGCAGTATTTT
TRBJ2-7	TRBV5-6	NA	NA	CASIPWGRGYEQYF	TGTGCCAGCATCCCGTGGGGCAGGGGCTACGAGCAGTACTTC
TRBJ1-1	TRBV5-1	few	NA	CASSLALGGYYTEAFF	TGCGCCAGCAGCTTGGCCCTGGGAGGGTACTACACTGAAGCTTTCTTT
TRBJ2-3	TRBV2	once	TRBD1	CASSGDRLSDTQYF	TGTGCCAGCAGCGGGGACAGGTTATCAGATACGCAGTATTTT
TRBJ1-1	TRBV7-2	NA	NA	CASSADRRSKSEAFF	TGTGCCAGCAGCGCAGACAGGAGGAGTAAAAGTGAAGCTTTCTTT
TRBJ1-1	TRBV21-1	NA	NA	CASSKSSGQMNTEAFF	TGTGCCAGCAGCAAATCCTCCGGACAGATGAACACTGAAGCTTTCTTT
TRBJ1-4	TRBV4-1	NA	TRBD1	CASSPGTGGFTNEKLFF	TGCGCCAGCAGCCCAGGGACAGGGGGCTTCACTAATGAAAAACTGTTTTTT
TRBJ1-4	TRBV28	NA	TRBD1	CASRPRQGAMEKLFF	TGTGCCAGCAGACCGAGACAGGGGGCTATGGAAAAACTGTTTTTT
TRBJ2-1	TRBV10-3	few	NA	CAISEWGVDEQFF	TGTGCCATCAGTGAGTGGGGGGTCGATGAGCAGTTCTTC
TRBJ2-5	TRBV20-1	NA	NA	CSARLTAQETQYF	TGCAGTGCTAGGTTGACAGCACAAGAGACCCAGTACTTC
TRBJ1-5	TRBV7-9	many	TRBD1	CASSLGQGSQPQHF	TGTGCCAGCAGCTTAGGACAGGGAAGCCAGCCCCAGCATTTT
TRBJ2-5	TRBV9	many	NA	CASSVNLAQETQYF	TGTGCCAGCAGCGTAAATCTAGCACAAGAGACCCAGTACTTC
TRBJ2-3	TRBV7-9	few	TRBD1	CASSPLGTGDDTDTQYF	TGTGCCAGCAGCCCCCTGGGGACAGGGGATGACACAGATACGCAGTATTTT